This TCR beta chain originates from a study of cytomegalovirus exposure and HLA in healthy donors. Study findings and constraints: In vitro assays verified that a few CMV-associated chains recognized CMV antigens specifically.

V shed 5 bases and J shed 2 bases, with 16 bases lying between them. The CDR3 sequence is 16 residues long. Germline CDR1 and CDR2: SGHTA and FQGNSA. The primer mix had 60 Vbeta and 13 Jbeta primers. The protocol was immunoSEQ multiplex PCR, while the TCRdb copy is restricted to in-frame clones and leaves out a portion. Its table records around 76,000 clones. Note on this clone: Its target is unknown.

This sequence originates from a man aged 35 to 55 in good health and CMV-seronegative. The chain employs TRBV7-2 and TRBJ1-3, with D hard to call. Sequencing was carried out using PBMCs. CDR3 amino acids: CASSPTGSPAGNTIYF. The DNA of the CDR3 is TGTGCCAGCAGCCCGACGGGGAGCCCAGCTGGAAACACCATATATTTT. The full variable domain, with the rest looked up from reference TRBV7-2 and TRBJ1-3, is GAGVSQSPSNKVTEKGKDVELRCDPISGHTALYWYRQSLGQGLEFLIYFQGNSAPDKSGLPSDRFSAERTGGSVSTLTIQRTQQEDSAVYLCASSPTGSPAGNTIYFGEGSWLTVV.